Detailed here is one T cell receptor (beta chain). The record originates from a study of blood T cell repertoires in COVID-19. Repertoires were generated with immunoSEQ multiplex PCR, while TCRdb's copy carries only in-frame clones and drops some. Among 210,000 or so clones listed, about nine tenths were seen once. The CDR3 loop spans 13 amino acids. V was pared by 7 bases and J by 3 bases, with 8 bases between. CDR1 is SGDLS, CDR2 YYNGEE, per germline. V gene TRBV9 combines with J gene TRBJ1-6; possibly TRBD1 for D (5 bases). Material for sequencing was PBMCs or T cells enriched from blood (not recorded which). The clonotype was recovered from a woman in her 50s in a cohort exposed to, infected with or recovered from COVID-19 (not recorded which). The CDR3 DNA reads TGTGCCAGCGGGACTGTCTATAATTCACCCCTCCACTTT. Translated: CASGTVYNSPLHF.